This TCR beta chain derives from a study of T cell changes during pregnancy in multiple sclerosis. The J segment lost 12 bases and the V segment lost 5 bases, leaving 3 bases of the junction unmatched. The germline V gene encodes CDR1 SGHRS and CDR2 YFSETQ. The CDR3 runs to 12 residues. Sequencing was performed with immunoSEQ multiplex PCR; in TCRdb, only in-frame clones are kept and a portion is missing. The repertoire holds 84,000 or so clones, with over 90% as singletons. The V gene is TRBV5-1, the J gene TRBJ2-1; 12 nucleotides match TRBD2. The sequencing here drew on peripheral blood, taken in the third trimester of pregnancy. The sequence derives from a female donor with multiple sclerosis, enrolled in a pregnancy study. The CDR3 DNA sequence: TGCGCCAGCAGATTACTAGCGGGAGGGCAGTTCTTC. Protein product: CASRLLAGGQFF. Full variable domain (remainder filled in from reference TRBV5-1 and TRBJ2-1): KAGVTQTPRYLIKTRGQQVTLSCSPISGHRSVSWYQQTPGQGLQFLFEYFSETQRNKGNFPGRFSGRQFSNSRSEMNVSTLELGDSALYLCASRLLAGGQFFGPGTRLTVL.